A single sample gave rise to the 8 T cell receptor beta chains below, sequenced in a study of cytomegalovirus exposure and HLA in healthy donors. Amplification used 60 Vbeta primers and 13 Jbeta primers. Using immunoSEQ multiplex PCR, the repertoire was profiled, and TCRdb retains in-frame clones only, with some absent. The table lists 100,000 to 150,000 clones, approximately 9% of them singletons, with 6.5% to 9% in the top ten. Sequencing used PBMCs. These receptors came from a woman aged 40 to 50 in good health and CMV-seropositive.

The chain has TRBV7-6 and TRBJ2-2, with D perhaps TRBD2 (5 bases). The CDR3 is 15 amino acids. Trimming removed 5 bases from V and 8 bases from J, with 18 bases in between. Germline V gene sequence: CDR1 SGHVS, CDR2 FNYEAQ. The CDR3 here is CASSPWTVTVGELFF. The CDR3, as DNA: TGTGCCAGCAGCCCATGGACTGTGACCGTAGGGGAGCTGTTTTTT.

In this sample, this clone turned up a few times. J is TRBJ2-1 and V is TRBV7-6, with TRBD2 matching over 10 bases. Germline loops: CDR1 SGHVS, CDR2 FNYEAQ. This CDR3 is built from 15 residues. The ends lost 5 bases at V and 9 bases at J; junction bases unmatched: 10. In DNA, the CDR3 is TGTGCCAGCAGCATAAAAGCGGGGGGGCGGAGTGAGCAGTTCTTC. Its translation: CASSIKAGGRSEQFF.

This clone occurred a few times. This chain links TRBV7-9 with TRBJ2-5; 12 nucleotides agree with TRBD1. Looked up from germline, CDR1 is SEHNR and CDR2 is FQNEAQ (reference sequence). The CDR3 runs 13 residues. V was pared by 6 bases and J by 9 bases, with 5 bases of the junction left unmatched. The CDR3 DNA reads as TGTGCCAGCAGGGGGACAGGGGGCTCGGCCCAGTACTTC. This gives the protein CASRGTGGSAQYF.

This clone was found a few times. The V call is TRBV9, the J call TRBJ1-3; D call uncertain. The ends were cut back, 4 bases at V and 4 bases at J, with 9 bases in the middle. The CDR3 runs to 13 residues. Germline V gene lookup returns CDR1 SGDLS and CDR2 YYNGEE. CDR3: CASSLTVGNTIYF. The CDR3 DNA follows: TGTGCCAGCAGCCTCACGGTCGGAAACACCATATATTTT.

The V call is TRBV29-1, the J call TRBJ1-1, with 10 bases aligning to TRBD1. This CDR3 is built from 15 residues. Germline V gene data show CDR1 as SQVTM and CDR2 as ANQGSEA. V dropped 3 bases and J dropped 0; count of bases not matched to a gene: 4. The CDR3 DNA reads TGCAGCGTTGACAGGGGACAGGGGATGAACACTGAAGCTTTCTTT. It specifies CSVDRGQGMNTEAFF.

The chain has TRBV19 and TRBJ2-1, with D possibly matching TRBD2 (6 bases). Germline CDR1 reads LNHDA; CDR2 reads SQIVND (reference sequence). CDR3 length equals 16 residues. The germline V and J ends were trimmed by 4 bases and 7 bases, with 20 bases remaining between them. The CDR3 sequence is CASSTTPLGGGNEQFF. The CDR3 bases are TGTGCCAGTAGTACAACCCCCCTCGGGGGAGGAAATGAGCAGTTCTTC.

The chain has TRBV14 and TRBJ2-2; D remains unclear. The germline CDR1 and CDR2 sequences are SGHDN and FVKESK. The CDR3 loop spans 13 amino acids. Trimming pared 5 bases from V and 0 bases from J, leaving 4 bases between. The CDR3 DNA sequence: TGTGCCAGCAGCTTAGCGAACACCGGGGAGCTGTTTTTT. Translated, it gives CASSLANTGELFF.

The V call is TRBV19, the J call TRBJ2-2; a weak D match, TRBD1 (6 bases). The germline gives CDR1 LNHDA, CDR2 SQIVND (reference sequence). This CDR3 is 14 amino acids long. V was trimmed by 10 bases and J by 1 base, leaving 13 bases between them. CDR3 DNA: TGTGCCACCGCCGGGACACTGAACACCGGGGAGCTGTTTTTT. Translation: CATAGTLNTGELFF. Full variable domain (rest looked up from reference TRBV19 and TRBJ2-2): DGGITQSPKYLFRKEGQNVTLSCEQNLNHDAMYWYRQDPGQGLRLIYYSQIVNDFQKGDIAEGYSVSREKKESFPLTVTSAQKNPTAFYLCATAGTLNTGELFFGEGSRLTVL.